The clone carrying this T cell receptor beta chain was seen more than once but under ten times. One end of the junction does not line up with germline, which may come from a read error. CDR3 size: 11 residues. CDR1 DFQATT and CDR2 SNEGSKA come from the germline V gene (reference sequence). This entry belongs to a study of shared T cell receptors in the human thymus. Data came from immunoSEQ multiplex PCR; TCRdb stores just in-frame clones and leaves some out. There are approximately 490,000 clones in the sample; approximately 80% occur only once, and roughly 0.013% lies in the top ten. These data were also filed under a second study, of human thymus T cells.

The TCR originated in a boy under two years old with a congenital heart defect. The material sequenced was thymocytes. The rearrangement uses TRBV20-1 and TRBJ2-1; the D gene is possibly TRBD2 (5 bases). The CDR3 DNA follows: TGCAGTGCTAGAGTGCCCCGAGGGATGGTCTTC. As protein: CSARVPRGMVF.